This TCR beta chain is from a study of sequential checkpoint blockade in melanoma. Study at large: Randomization was 1:1 between first-line nivolumab→ipilimumab and ipilimumab→nivolumab. Both treatment sequences were followed by maintenance nivolumab.

Trimming removed 0 bases from V and 0 bases from J; junction bases left unmatched: 3. This CDR3 region has 15 residues. Germline CDR1 is SGHRS and CDR2 is YFSETQ. Produced via immunoSEQ multiplex PCR; TCRdb's table is partial and in-frame only. The table lists some 32,000 clones, 82% of them singletons. Treatment described: randomized to nivolumab then ipilimumab (arm A) or the reverse (arm B). The sequence came from a human donor with melanoma. The starting material was CD8+ T cells sorted from blood (inferred from file names), obtained from a patient given nivolumab and ipilimumab in sequence. This chain joins TRBV5-1 and TRBJ2-7; TRBD1 aligns across 7 bases. CDR3 sequence (DNA): TGCGCCAGCAGCTTGGAAGGGGGCATCTCCTACGAGCAGTACTTC. Translation: CASSLEGGISYEQYF.